This note documents a single T cell receptor (beta chain) sequence. There are 13 residues in the CDR3. V gave up 5 bases and J gave up 4 bases, with 9 bases separating them. The V gene's germline CDR1 is MNHEY and CDR2 SMNVEV (reference sequence). The source of the sample is a study of blood T cell repertoires in COVID-19. Study background: Samples taken during acute and convalescent COVID-19 were collected in the United States, Italy and Spain. PBMCs, B-cell-depleted T cells, or T cells were the source of the cDNA or gDNA that made up the material.

Sequencing was performed with immunoSEQ multiplex PCR; in TCRdb, only in-frame clones are kept and a portion is missing. The data hold approximately 150,000 clones, with over 80% observed a single time. This receptor was identified in a woman in her forties or fifties with acute or convalescent COVID-19. The sequenced sample was peripheral blood. The gene calls are TRBV27 and TRBJ2-1; D is perhaps TRBD2 (5 bases). CDR3 bases: TGTGCCAGCAGTCCAGCGGTGTACAATGAGCAGTTCTTC. This sequence encodes CASSPAVYNEQFF.